These 21 T cell receptor beta chains came from one sample sequenced in a study of T cell responses to AZD1222 COVID-19 vaccine. The method was immunoSEQ multiplex PCR; TCRdb's version includes in-frame clones alone and lacks a portion of them. The sample lists about 110,000 clones; 65% to 85% were seen once. The sample here was peripheral blood, taken on day 0 of AZD1222 vaccination. The receptor set was obtained from an adult in good health.

In its sample, this clone was seen a few times. The gene calls are TRBV7-9 and TRBJ2-3, with 8 bases that match TRBD1. J lost 11 bases, V lost 7 bases, and 11 bases had no gene match. This CDR3 has 13 residues. Germline-derived CDR1 and CDR2 are SEHNR and FQNEAQ (reference sequence). The CDR3 coding sequence is TGTGCCAGCACTAAAATTGGGGGGACAGGGCAGTATTTT. Translation gives CASTKIGGTGQYF.

J is TRBJ2-7 and V is TRBV11-2, with 9 positions matching TRBD1. This CDR3 spans 14 amino acids. The V gene end was trimmed by 4 bases and the J gene end by 3 bases; junction bases not matched to a gene: 4. CDR1 is SGHAT and CDR2 is FQNNGV in the germline V gene. CDR3 protein: CASSSDRGGYEQYF. The CDR3 DNA follows: TGTGCCAGCAGCTCCGACAGGGGGGGCTACGAGCAGTACTTC.

The chain uses TRBV7-2 and TRBJ2-2; no reliable D call. Germline V CDR1 and CDR2: SGHTA, FQGNSA. The CDR3 spans 15 residues. Trimming pared 1 base from V and 1 base from J, leaving 7 bases between. The CDR3 loop reads CASSLVVGNTGELFF. In nucleotides, the CDR3 is TGTGCCAGCAGCTTAGTAGTAGGGAACACCGGGGAGCTGTTTTTT. The full variable domain, in which reference TRBV7-2 and TRBJ2-2 provide the parts outside the CDR3, is GAGVSQSPSNKVTEKGKDVELRCDPISGHTALYWYRQSLGQGLEFLIYFQGNSAPDKSGLPSDRFSAERTGGSVSTLTIQRTQQEDSAVYLCASSLVVGNTGELFFGEGSRLTVL.

The chain uses TRBV7-2 and TRBJ2-7; 13 bases match TRBD2. J gave up 7 bases and V 3 bases, and 0 bases lay outside the gene matches. This CDR3 is 13 amino acids long. CDR1 is SGHTA, CDR2 FQGNSA, per germline. The CDR3 region has the DNA TGTGCCAGCAGCTTGGGACTAGCGGGAGAGCAGTACTTC. It specifies CASSLGLAGEQYF. Full variable domain (missing parts from reference TRBV7-2 and TRBJ2-7): GAGVSQSPSNKVTEKGKDVELRCDPISGHTALYWYRQSLGQGLEFLIYFQGNSAPDKSGLPSDRFSAERTGGSVSTLTIQRTQQEDSAVYLCASSLGLAGEQYFGPGTRLTVT.

The rearrangement uses TRBV7-9 and TRBJ2-1; the match to TRBD1 covers 7 bases. Looked up from germline, CDR1 is SEHNR and CDR2 is FQNEAQ (reference sequence). V gave up 5 bases and J gave up 4 bases; unmatched junction bases: 11. The CDR3 totals 16 residues. The CDR3 DNA follows: TGTGCCAGCAGCCCTTACAGGGGTGAGATATACAATGAGCAGTTCTTC. Translating it yields CASSPYRGEIYNEQFF.

The V gene is TRBV9, the J gene TRBJ2-7, with TRBD2 identical over 7 bases. The CDR3 length is 15 residues. V was pared by 0 bases and J by 2 bases, with 5 bases of the junction left unmatched. From germline, CDR1 is SGDLS and CDR2 YYNGEE. For the CDR3, the DNA is TGTGCCAGCAGCGTAGACGGGGGGACGACCTACGAGCAGTACTTC. This translates into CASSVDGGTTYEQYF.

The chain recombines TRBV9 with TRBJ1-6; no clear D gene. The CDR3 extends over 13 amino acids. The V end lost 0 bases, the J end lost 12 bases, and 10 bases lay between the germline ends. The germline V gene encodes CDR1 SGDLS and CDR2 YYNGEE. This CDR3 is CASSVEGKGPLHF. In DNA, the CDR3 is TGTGCCAGCAGCGTAGAGGGAAAGGGACCCCTCCACTTT. Drawing the rest from reference TRBV9 and TRBJ1-6, the complete variable domain is DSGVTQTPKHLITATGQRVTLRCSPRSGDLSVYWYQQSLDQGLQFLIQYYNGEERAKGNILERFSAQQFPDLHSELNLSSLELGDSALYFCASSVEGKGPLHFGNGTRLTVT.

This chain connects TRBV11-1 to TRBJ1-2; TRBD1 aligns across 8 bases. The CDR3 is made up of 13 amino acids. CDR1 and CDR2 from the germline V gene are SGHAT and FQDESV (reference sequence). The junction had 5 bases not matched to a gene; V was cut back by 3 bases and J by 8 bases. The CDR3 loop is CASSLTGVGGYTF. The CDR3 coding sequence is TGTGCCAGCAGCTTGACAGGGGTTGGCGGCTACACCTTC.

J is TRBJ1-2 and V is TRBV28; no firm D call. The CDR3 is made up of 11 amino acids. V lost 8 bases and J lost 2, with 6 bases in between. Germline CDR1 MDHEN, CDR2 SYDVKM. CDR3 sequence reads: CASGENYGYTF. The CDR3 bases are TGTGCCAGCGGGGAAAACTATGGCTACACCTTC.

The chain joins TRBV28 to TRBJ1-5, with TRBD1 matching over 8 bases. This CDR3 has 15 residues. V lost 3 bases, J lost 7 bases, and 8 bases stayed unmatched. Per germline, CDR1 MDHEN and CDR2 SYDVKM. The CDR3 sequence is CASSLRQGRAQPQHF. For the CDR3, the DNA is TGTGCCAGCAGTTTGCGACAGGGGAGGGCGCAGCCCCAGCATTTT.

The table lists this clone with a count of one. This chain uses TRBV5-6 with TRBJ2-2, with TRBD2 matching over 7 bases. The germline gives CDR1 SGHDT, CDR2 YYEEEE. V gave up 4 bases and J gave up 3 bases; unmatched junction bases: 9. This CDR3 has 16 amino acids. The CDR3 sequence is CASSGAGVWDTGELFF. The CDR3 nucleotides are TGTGCCAGCAGCGGTGCGGGGGTTTGGGACACCGGGGAGCTGTTTTTT.

The chain carries TRBV19 and TRBJ1-5; D may be TRBD1 (5 bases). The V end lost 5 bases, the J end lost 3 bases, and 11 bases lay between the germline ends. The CDR3 extends over 14 amino acids. Germline lookup yields CDR1 LNHDA and CDR2 SQIVND (reference sequence). CDR3: CASSSQVYNQPQHF. For the CDR3, the DNA is TGTGCCAGTAGTTCACAGGTGTACAATCAGCCCCAGCATTTT.

This clone showed up just once. The chain couples TRBV5-1 to TRBJ2-3; 14 bases align to TRBD2. Per germline, CDR1 SGHRS and CDR2 YFSETQ. J lost 6 bases, V lost 1 base, and 1 base had no gene match. CDR3 length: 15 residues. The CDR3 DNA is TGCGCCAGCAGCTTGAGGACTAGCGGGAGGGATACGCAGTATTTT. This codes for CASSLRTSGRDTQYF.

The rearrangement links TRBV12-5 to TRBJ2-2; tentative D call: TRBD1 (6 bases). CDR1 and CDR2 from the germline V gene are LGHNT and FRNRAP. The CDR3 runs 17 residues. The V and J ends lost 1 base and 0 bases respectively, with 12 bases between them. The chain's CDR3 is CASGLATGISNTGELFF. Here the CDR3 DNA reads TGTGCTAGTGGTTTGGCAACAGGGATCTCGAACACCGGGGAGCTGTTTTTT.

This clone was detected only a few times. V is TRBV5-6 and J is TRBJ2-1; TRBD2 aligns across 12 bases. The CDR3 consists of 16 residues. Germline trimming cut 0 bases from V and 6 bases from J; bases unmatched to any gene: 4. In germline, CDR1 is SGHDT, CDR2 YYEEEE. The CDR3 DNA reads TGTGCCAGCAGCTTGGGACTAGCGGGAGCGTCCAATGAGCAGTTCTTC. Its translation: CASSLGLAGASNEQFF.

This clone was counted once. The chain couples TRBV7-2 to TRBJ1-1, with D possibly matching TRBD1 (5 bases). V gave up 3 bases and J gave up 1 base, with 9 bases separating them. This CDR3 contains 14 residues. The germline gives CDR1 SGHTA, CDR2 FQGNSA. The CDR3 DNA is TGTGCCAGCAGCTTTTCCAGGGCGAACACTGAAGCTTTCTTT. Translated, it gives CASSFSRANTEAFF.

This chain joins TRBV11-3 and TRBJ2-3; 7 bases agree with TRBD2. The CDR3 consists of 13 residues. J lost 4 bases, V lost 5 bases, and 3 bases had no gene match. In germline, CDR1 is SGHNT, CDR2 YENEEA. Written as DNA, the CDR3 is TGTGCCAGCAGCCCGGGAGGCGCAGATACGCAGTATTTT. The encoded protein is CASSPGGADTQYF.

The chain uses TRBV24-1 and TRBJ1-5, with TRBD1 matching 11 bases. The CDR3 is 17 residues long. Germline CDR1 and CDR2: KGHDR and SFDVKD. V shed 3 bases and J 4 bases; nucleotides not matched to a gene: 7. The CDR3 DNA reads TGTGCCACCAGTGATGGGACAGGGGGTGGATGGAATCAGCCCCAGCATTTT. Protein product: CATSDGTGGGWNQPQHF.

The chain carries TRBV4-1 and TRBJ1-6; 8 nucleotides align to TRBD1. Per the germline V gene, CDR1 is MGHRA and CDR2 is YSYEKL. The V and J ends lost 3 bases and 17 bases, in that order; junction bases with no gene match: 12. This CDR3 contains 14 residues. The CDR3 DNA is TGCGCCAGCAGCCAGATGGACCGGGACAGGCGGATCCACTTT. It codes for CASSQMDRDRRIHF.

The rearrangement links TRBV29-1 to TRBJ1-2; a weak D match, TRBD1 (5 bases). Trimming stripped 3 bases from V and 5 bases from J, with 13 bases between. The germline gives CDR1 SQVTM, CDR2 ANQGSEA. The CDR3 consists of 13 residues. DNA of the CDR3: TGCAGCGTTGACGGGAGGGGAGAGTATGGCTACACCTTC. Residues: CSVDGRGEYGYTF.

The chain has TRBV3-1 (or the pseudogene TRBV3-2) and TRBJ1-5; D may be TRBD1 (5 bases). The CDR3 is made up of 14 amino acids. Germline lookup yields CDR1 LGHDT and CDR2 YNNKEL (reference sequence). Trimming stripped 8 bases from V and 4 bases from J, with 15 bases between. CDR3 residues: CASAHSGGNQPQHF. In nucleotides, the CDR3 is TGTGCCAGCGCCCATTCGGGGGGAAATCAGCCCCAGCATTTT.